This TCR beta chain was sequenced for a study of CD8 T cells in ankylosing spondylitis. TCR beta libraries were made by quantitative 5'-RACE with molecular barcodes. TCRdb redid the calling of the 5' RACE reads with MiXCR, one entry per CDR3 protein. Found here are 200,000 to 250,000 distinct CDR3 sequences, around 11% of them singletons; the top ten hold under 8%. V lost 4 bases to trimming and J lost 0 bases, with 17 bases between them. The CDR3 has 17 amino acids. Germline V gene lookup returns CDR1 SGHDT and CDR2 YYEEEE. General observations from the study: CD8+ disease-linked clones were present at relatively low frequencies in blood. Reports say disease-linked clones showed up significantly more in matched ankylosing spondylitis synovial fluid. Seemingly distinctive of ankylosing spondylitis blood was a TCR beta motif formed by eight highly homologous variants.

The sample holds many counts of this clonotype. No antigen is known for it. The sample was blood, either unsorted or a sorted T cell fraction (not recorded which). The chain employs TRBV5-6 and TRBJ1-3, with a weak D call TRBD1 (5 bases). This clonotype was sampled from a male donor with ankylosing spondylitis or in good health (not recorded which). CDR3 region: CASSPYPTDFSGNTIYF. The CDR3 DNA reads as TGTGCCAGCAGCCCTTACCCGACAGATTTCTCTGGAAACACCATATATTTT.